Sequencing of this T cell receptor beta chain was carried out in a study of blood T cell repertoires in COVID-19. Sequencing was performed with immunoSEQ multiplex PCR; in TCRdb, only in-frame clones are kept and a portion is missing. The profile shows hundreds of thousands of clones, around 87% of them singletons. CDR1 and CDR2 from the germline V gene are SGHNT and YENEEA. This CDR3 is 14 amino acids long. With 1 base removed from V and 5 bases from J, the gap between germline ends came to 11 bases. This TCR came from a young woman with acute COVID-19. The material sequenced was PBMCs or T cells enriched from blood (not recorded which). V and J are TRBV11-3 and TRBJ1-1, with D perhaps TRBD1 (6 bases). CDR3 in DNA: TGTGCCAGCAGCTTAGGTGTAACAGGGACTGAAGCTTTCTTT. Translating gives CASSLGVTGTEAFF.